What follows describes a single T cell receptor (beta chain). The method was immunoSEQ multiplex PCR; TCRdb's version includes in-frame clones alone and lacks a portion of them. Found here are about 58,000 clones, approximately 87% of them singletons; the top ten hold 3% to 3.5%. This entry belongs to a study of OX40 agonist ivuxolimab in advanced cancers. The TCR was taken from an adult with an advanced solid tumor such as melanoma, head and neck, liver or kidney cancer. Specimen: CD4+ or CD8+ T cells sorted from blood, collected in a trial of the OX40 agonist ivuxolimab.

CDR3 sequence (DNA): TGTGCCAGCTCTAGGTCGGCGGGGCTCGGCGGGGAGCTGTTTTTT. This codes for CASSRSAGLGGELFF. The genes are TRBV14 and TRBJ2-2; possibly TRBD2 for D (6 bases). This CDR3 is built from 15 residues. Between the trimmed V and J ends, which lost 8 bases and 7 bases, there was a span of 20 bases. In germline, CDR1 is SGHDN, CDR2 FVKESK.